This T cell receptor beta chain comes out of a study of CD8+CD57+ T cells in acquired aplastic anemia. For the study at large: CD4+ and CD8+ cells, once sorted, gave DNA averaging around 3.2 ug. The study, taken as a whole, reports: Patients did not significantly differ from controls in CD8+ Simpson's diversity. Patients and controls had in common some 30 CD8+ CDR3 sequences.

This clonotype was found once. The antigen remains undetermined. The template used for profiling TCR beta VDJ and CDR3 was genomic DNA. TCRdb re-analysed the reads in MiXCR, keeping a single row per CDR3 protein. Of about 48,000 distinct CDR3 sequences listed, around two thirds were seen once; the top ten hold roughly 34%. The CDR3 runs 12 residues. The V end was cut by 8 bases, the J end by 2 bases, with 8 bases between. Germline CDR1 reads MNHNS; CDR2 reads SASEGT. The chain links TRBV6-1 to TRBJ2-3; tentative D call: TRBD1 (5 bases). The receptor was derived from a human donor in good health, serving as a control. Sequenced material: sorted CD4+, CD8+, or CD8+CD57+ T cells (not recorded which) from PBMCs. In DNA form, the CDR3 reads TGTGCCAGCCAGGACACCACAGATACGCAGTATTTT. As protein: CASQDTTDTQYF.